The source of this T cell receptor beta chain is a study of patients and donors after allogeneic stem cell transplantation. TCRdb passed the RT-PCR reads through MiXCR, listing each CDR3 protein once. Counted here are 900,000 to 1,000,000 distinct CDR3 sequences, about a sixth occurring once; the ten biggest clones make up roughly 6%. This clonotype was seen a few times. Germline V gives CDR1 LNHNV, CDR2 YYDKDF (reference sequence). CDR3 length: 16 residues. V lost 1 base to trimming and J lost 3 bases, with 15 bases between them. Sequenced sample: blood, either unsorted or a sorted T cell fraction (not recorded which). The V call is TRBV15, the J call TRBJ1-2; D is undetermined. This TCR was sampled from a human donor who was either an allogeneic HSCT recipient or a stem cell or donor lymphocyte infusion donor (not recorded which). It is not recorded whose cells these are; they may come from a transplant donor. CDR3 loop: CATSRGGSADHYGYTF. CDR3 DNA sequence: TGTGCCACCAGCAGAGGGGGTTCAGCGGACCACTATGGCTACACCTTC.